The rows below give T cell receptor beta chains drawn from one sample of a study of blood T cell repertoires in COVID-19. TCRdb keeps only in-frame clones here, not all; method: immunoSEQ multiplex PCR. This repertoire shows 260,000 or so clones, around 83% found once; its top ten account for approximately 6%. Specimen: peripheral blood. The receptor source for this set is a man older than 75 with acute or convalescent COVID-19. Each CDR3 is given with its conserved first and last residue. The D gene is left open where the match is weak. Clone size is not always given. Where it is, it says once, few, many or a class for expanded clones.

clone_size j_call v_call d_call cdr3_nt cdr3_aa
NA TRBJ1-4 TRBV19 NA TGTGCCAGTAGTATAGTTGTCAGCGCTGCAACTAATGAAAAACTGTTTTTT CASSIVVSAATNEKLFF
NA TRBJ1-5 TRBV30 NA TGTGCCTGGAGTGCGGGAGGCAATCAGCCCCAGCATTTT CAWSAGGNQPQHF
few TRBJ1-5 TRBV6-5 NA TGTGCCACGTCGCAGGAAGGTTCCAGCAATCAGCCCCAGCATTTT CATSQEGSSNQPQHF
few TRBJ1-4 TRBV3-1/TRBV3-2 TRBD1 TGTGCCAGCAGCCAAGTCCCACAGGGGGCCTTTAATGAAAAACTGTTTTTT CASSQVPQGAFNEKLFF
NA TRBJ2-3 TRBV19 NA TGTGCCAGTAGTATAGGCGGGGGCTGGGGCACAGATACGCAGTATTTT CASSIGGGWGTDTQYF
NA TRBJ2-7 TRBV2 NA TGTGCCAGCAGGCTAGGCGGCACCTACGAGCAGTACTTC CASRLGGTYEQYF
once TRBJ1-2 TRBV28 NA TGTGCCAGCAGTTATAAAGGGGGATATGGCTACACCTTC CASSYKGGYGYTF
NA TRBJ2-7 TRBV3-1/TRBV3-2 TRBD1 TGTGCCAGCAGCCCGGGACAGCCTTACGAGCAGTACTTC CASSPGQPYEQYF
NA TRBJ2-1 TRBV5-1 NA TGCGCCAGCAGCTTGGTTGGGGGGAGAAGCTCCTACAATGAGCAGTTCTTC CASSLVGGRSSYNEQFF
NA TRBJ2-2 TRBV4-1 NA TGCGCCAGCAGCCAAGCAAAGACTGCCACCGGGGAGCTGTTTTTT CASSQAKTATGELFF
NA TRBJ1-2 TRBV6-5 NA TGTGCCAGCAGACCGGGACATTTATATGGCTACACCTTC CASRPGHLYGYTF
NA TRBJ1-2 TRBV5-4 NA TGTGCCAGCAGCCCAACTCGTGGCGGGAAAGCTAACTATGGCTACACCTTC CASSPTRGGKANYGYTF
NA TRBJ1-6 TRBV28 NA TGTGCCAGCCGACGGGGGGAGGGGGGAGTCCTCCATAATTCACCCCTCCACTTT CASRRGEGGVLHNSPLHF
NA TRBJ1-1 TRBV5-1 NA TGCGCCAGCAGCTTGCTGATGGGCTCCACTGAAGCTTTCTTT CASSLLMGSTEAFF
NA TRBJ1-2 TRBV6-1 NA TGTGCCAGCAGTGATCCCCTCCCCAGCTATGGCTACACCTTC CASSDPLPSYGYTF
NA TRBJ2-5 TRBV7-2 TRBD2 TGTGCCATTGCGCGAGGACTAGCGAGAGAGACCCAGTACTTC CAIARGLARETQYF
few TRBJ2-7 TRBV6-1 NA TGTGCCAGCAGTGAACCGGACAGAGGACATTACGAGCAGTACTTC CASSEPDRGHYEQYF
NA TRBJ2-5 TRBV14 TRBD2 TGTGCCAGCAGCCAAGTCCTTGGTGGGGTAGCGGGAGCATTAGAGACCCAGTACTTC CASSQVLGGVAGALETQYF
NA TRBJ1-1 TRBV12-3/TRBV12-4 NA TGTGCCAGCAGTTTACAGGAGAACACTGAAGCTTTCTTT CASSLQENTEAFF
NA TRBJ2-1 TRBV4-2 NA TGTGCCAGCAGCCAGCCCGGGGTGTATGGACGGGCCTACAATGAGCAGTTCTTC CASSQPGVYGRAYNEQFF
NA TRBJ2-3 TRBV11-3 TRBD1 TGTGCCAGCAGCTTAAGGTCGACAGGGGGCACAGATACGCAGTATTTT CASSLRSTGGTDTQYF
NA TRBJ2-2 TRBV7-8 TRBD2 TGTGCCAGCAGCTTAGGCGGGGCGGGAGCCGGACTCGGGGAGCTGTTTTTT CASSLGGAGAGLGELFF
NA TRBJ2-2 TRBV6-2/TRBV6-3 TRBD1 TGTGCCAGCAGTTCTTCACCGGGACAGGGGGTTTCAGGGGAGCTGTTTTTT CASSSSPGQGVSGELFF
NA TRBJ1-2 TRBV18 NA TGTGCCAGCTCACCCACGCAGGGATCGGGTGGCTACACCTTC CASSPTQGSGGYTF
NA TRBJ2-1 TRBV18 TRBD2 TGTGCCAGCTCACCAGGGCTAGCGGGAGCCACTGAGCAGTTCTTC CASSPGLAGATEQFF
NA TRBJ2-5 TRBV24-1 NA TGTGCCACCAGTGCAAGTCGGACAGCCGGGGAGACCCAGTACTTC CATSASRTAGETQYF
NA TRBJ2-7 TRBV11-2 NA TGTGCCAGCAGCTTAACAGGAATCTCCTACGAGCAGTACTTC CASSLTGISYEQYF
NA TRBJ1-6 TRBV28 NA TGTGCCAGCAGTTTAGCAGGTTGGCGTTCACCCCTCCACTTT CASSLAGWRSPLHF
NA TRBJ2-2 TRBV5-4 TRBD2 TGTGCCAGCAGCGGACTAGCGGGAGGCTACACCGGGGAGCTGTTTTTT CASSGLAGGYTGELFF
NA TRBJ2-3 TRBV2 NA TGTGCCAGCAGCGCGACCGGGATTAGCACAGATACGCAGTATTTT CASSATGISTDTQYF
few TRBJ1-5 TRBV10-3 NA TGTGCCATCAGTGAGGAGGGTTATCAGCCCCAGCATTTT CAISEEGYQPQHF
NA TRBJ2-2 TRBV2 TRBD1 TGTGCCAGCAGTTGGGACAGGGCGAACACCGGGGAGCTGTTTTTT CASSWDRANTGELFF
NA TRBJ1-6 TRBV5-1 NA TGCGCCAGCAGCATCCAGGGCGCTGGAGGGTCACCCCTCCACTTT CASSIQGAGGSPLHF
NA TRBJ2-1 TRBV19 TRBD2 TGTGCCAGTAGCACCGGGACTACGGCGGATGAGCAGTTCTTC CASSTGTTADEQFF
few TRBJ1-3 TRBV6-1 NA TGTGCCAGCAGTGAAACCGGAGGGTCCGGCTCTGGAAACACCATATATTTT CASSETGGSGSGNTIYF
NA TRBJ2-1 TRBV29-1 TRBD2 TGCAGCGCGACTAGCGGGGCTTACAATGAGCAGTTCTTC CSATSGAYNEQFF
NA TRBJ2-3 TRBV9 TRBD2 TGTGCCAGCAGCGTAGCCCAGCGGGATATAGATACGCAGTATTTT CASSVAQRDIDTQYF
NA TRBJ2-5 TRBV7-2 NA TGTGCCAGCAGCTTAATGGCAGGAGGGCCGGAGACCCAGTACTTC CASSLMAGGPETQYF
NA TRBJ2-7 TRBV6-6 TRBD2 TGTGCCAGCAGTTCCCGACTTAGCGGGAGCTCCTACGAGCAGTACTTC CASSSRLSGSSYEQYF
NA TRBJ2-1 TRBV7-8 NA TGTGCCAGCAGCCCAGACAGCCTTTCCAATGAGCAGTTCTTC CASSPDSLSNEQFF
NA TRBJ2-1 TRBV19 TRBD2 TGTGCCAGTAGTATACAAGCGGGAGGGGGCGGTGAGCAGTTCTTC CASSIQAGGGGEQFF
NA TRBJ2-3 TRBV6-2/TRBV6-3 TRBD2 TGTGCCAGCAGTTATTCGGGGGGAGTGGCAGATACGCAGTATTTT CASSYSGGVADTQYF
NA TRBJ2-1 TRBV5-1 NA TGCGCCAGCAGCGGATTGGGGACGGGGGGCAGCTACAATGAGCAGTTCTTC CASSGLGTGGSYNEQFF
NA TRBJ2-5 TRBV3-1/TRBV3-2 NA TGTGCCAGCAGCCCATTTAGTTCTGATTACTTCCAAGAGACCCAGTACTTC CASSPFSSDYFQETQYF
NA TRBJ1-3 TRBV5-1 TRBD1 TGCGCCAGCAGCTCCGGGACAGGGGGAAACACCATATATTTT CASSSGTGGNTIYF
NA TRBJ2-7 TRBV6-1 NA TGTGCCAGCAGTGAAAATCAGGGCCACGAGCAGTACTTC CASSENQGHEQYF
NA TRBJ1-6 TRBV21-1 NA TGTGCCAGCAGCAAGATCGGGGGACGGAGAGGGGTTCCACCCCTCCACTTT CASSKIGGRRGVPPLHF
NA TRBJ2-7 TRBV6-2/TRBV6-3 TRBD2 TGTGCCAGCAGCCGAGCAAGCGGGGTCTGGTACGAGCAGTACTTC CASSRASGVWYEQYF